A selection of T cell receptor beta chains follows, all from one sample in a study of blood T cell repertoires in COVID-19. Measured with immunoSEQ multiplex PCR; TCRdb has only the in-frame clones, and not every one. This sample has 250,000 to 300,000 clones, with around 84% found just once. The sample comprised PBMCs or T cells enriched from blood (not recorded which). Source of these receptors: a man in his forties or fifties who had been exposed to COVID-19. CDR3s include the opening cysteine and the closing phenylalanine or tryptophan. Each record gives: D gene, clone size, J gene, V gene, CDR3 protein, CDR3 DNA. D genes are given only for firm matches. Not all rows give a size; the values are once, few, many and, for expanded clones, a class.

d_call: .
clone_size: once
j_call: TRBJ2-3
v_call: TRBV21-1
cdr3_aa: CASSKELLAGVIDTQYF
cdr3_nt: TGTGCCAGCAGCAAAGAGCTCCTAGCGGGAGTTATAGATACGCAGTATTTT

d_call: TRBD2
clone_size: .
j_call: TRBJ2-7
v_call: TRBV14
cdr3_aa: CASSQNAGDYEQYF
cdr3_nt: TGTGCCAGCAGCCAGAACGCGGGAGACTACGAGCAGTACTTC

d_call: TRBD2
clone_size: .
j_call: TRBJ2-4
v_call: TRBV20-1
cdr3_aa: CSASQGELAGLSIQYF
cdr3_nt: TGCAGTGCTAGTCAGGGGGAGCTAGCGGGATTATCCATTCAGTACTTC

d_call: .
clone_size: .
j_call: TRBJ2-1
v_call: TRBV7-8
cdr3_aa: CASSLAEGTGSYNEQFF
cdr3_nt: TGTGCCAGCAGCTTAGCGGAGGGCACCGGCTCCTACAATGAGCAGTTCTTC

d_call: .
clone_size: .
j_call: TRBJ1-1
v_call: TRBV12-3/TRBV12-4
cdr3_aa: CASSLARTKAFF
cdr3_nt: TGTGCCAGCAGTTTAGCGCGTACGAAAGCTTTCTTT

d_call: TRBD2
clone_size: .
j_call: TRBJ2-7
v_call: TRBV2
cdr3_aa: CASNRLAGRYEQYF
cdr3_nt: TGTGCCAGCAACCGACTAGCGGGTCGCTACGAGCAGTACTTC

d_call: .
clone_size: .
j_call: TRBJ2-1
v_call: TRBV6-5
cdr3_aa: CASSGGSASYNEQFF
cdr3_nt: TGTGCCAGCAGCGGCGGATCAGCCTCCTACAATGAGCAGTTCTTC

d_call: .
clone_size: .
j_call: TRBJ2-7
v_call: TRBV12-3/TRBV12-4
cdr3_aa: CASSPSGTYEQYF
cdr3_nt: TGTGCCAGCAGTCCCTCAGGGACCTACGAGCAGTACTTC

d_call: .
clone_size: .
j_call: TRBJ2-1
v_call: TRBV19
cdr3_aa: CASSPGLEQFF
cdr3_nt: TGTGCCAGTAGTCCCGGACTAGAGCAGTTCTTC

d_call: TRBD1
clone_size: .
j_call: TRBJ2-1
v_call: TRBV4-1
cdr3_aa: CASSPGQGPYNEQFF
cdr3_nt: TGCGCCAGCAGCCCGGGACAGGGACCCTACAATGAGCAGTTCTTC

d_call: .
clone_size: .
j_call: TRBJ2-7
v_call: TRBV2
cdr3_aa: CASRETYEQYF
cdr3_nt: TGTGCCAGCAGGGAGACCTACGAGCAGTACTTC

d_call: TRBD2
clone_size: .
j_call: TRBJ2-1
v_call: TRBV25-1
cdr3_aa: CASRSSLAGINEQFF
cdr3_nt: TGTGCCAGCAGGTCTAGTCTAGCGGGGATCAATGAGCAGTTCTTC

d_call: TRBD2
clone_size: .
j_call: TRBJ2-7
v_call: TRBV19
cdr3_aa: CASSASGSSYEQYF
cdr3_nt: TGTGCCAGTAGTGCTAGCGGGAGCTCCTACGAGCAGTACTTC

d_call: .
clone_size: .
j_call: TRBJ1-2
v_call: TRBV12-3/TRBV12-4
cdr3_aa: CASTPGGDYGYTF
cdr3_nt: TGTGCCAGCACCCCCGGGGGGGATTATGGCTACACCTTC

d_call: .
clone_size: few
j_call: TRBJ1-1
v_call: TRBV25-1
cdr3_aa: CASSELAAAFF
cdr3_nt: TGTGCCAGCAGTGAGCTAGCTGCTGCTTTCTTT

d_call: TRBD1
clone_size: once
j_call: TRBJ1-1
v_call: TRBV11-3
cdr3_aa: CASSFAGGTEAFF
cdr3_nt: TGTGCCAGCAGCTTTGCAGGGGGCACTGAAGCTTTCTTT

d_call: .
clone_size: .
j_call: TRBJ1-2
v_call: TRBV6-5
cdr3_aa: CASSPDRIPGGYTF
cdr3_nt: TGTGCCAGCAGTCCCGACAGAATCCCTGGGGGCTACACCTTC

d_call: TRBD1
clone_size: .
j_call: TRBJ1-5
v_call: TRBV30
cdr3_aa: CAWRAGTGGGQPQHF
cdr3_nt: TGTGCCTGGAGGGCCGGGACAGGGGGCGGTCAGCCCCAGCATTTT

d_call: .
clone_size: .
j_call: TRBJ1-6
v_call: TRBV30
cdr3_aa: CASSSYNSPLHF
cdr3_nt: TGTGCCTCCAGCTCCTATAATTCACCCCTCCACTTT

d_call: .
clone_size: .
j_call: TRBJ1-1
v_call: TRBV5-1
cdr3_aa: CASSVQGTNTEAFF
cdr3_nt: TGCGCCAGCAGCGTACAGGGTACGAACACTGAAGCTTTCTTT

d_call: TRBD1
clone_size: .
j_call: TRBJ2-2
v_call: TRBV10-3
cdr3_aa: CAISESDRGNTGELFF
cdr3_nt: TGTGCCATCAGTGAGTCGGACAGGGGAAACACCGGGGAGCTGTTTTTT

d_call: TRBD1
clone_size: .
j_call: TRBJ1-1
v_call: TRBV30
cdr3_aa: CALSTGVGAEAFF
cdr3_nt: TGTGCCTTGTCGACAGGGGTAGGGGCTGAAGCTTTCTTT

d_call: TRBD2
clone_size: few
j_call: TRBJ2-7
v_call: TRBV6-5
cdr3_aa: CASSLAGGTYEQYF
cdr3_nt: TGTGCCAGCAGTCTAGCGGGCGGAACCTACGAGCAGTACTTC

d_call: TRBD2
clone_size: .
j_call: TRBJ2-7
v_call: TRBV2
cdr3_aa: CASRKGLADYEQYF
cdr3_nt: TGTGCCAGCAGGAAGGGACTAGCGGACTACGAGCAGTACTTC

d_call: .
clone_size: .
j_call: TRBJ2-7
v_call: TRBV19
cdr3_aa: CASRSVGSSSYEQYF
cdr3_nt: TGTGCCAGTAGGTCGGTGGGGAGTAGCTCCTACGAGCAGTACTTC

d_call: TRBD1
clone_size: .
j_call: TRBJ2-2
v_call: TRBV5-1
cdr3_aa: CASSLTGQGTGELFF
cdr3_nt: TGCGCCAGCAGCTTGACGGGACAGGGGACCGGGGAGCTGTTTTTT

d_call: .
clone_size: .
j_call: TRBJ2-2
v_call: TRBV19
cdr3_aa: CATRGDTGELFF
cdr3_nt: TGTGCCACACGGGGTGACACCGGGGAGCTGTTTTTT

d_call: .
clone_size: .
j_call: TRBJ1-5
v_call: TRBV6-1
cdr3_aa: CASSEVSQPQHF
cdr3_nt: TGTGCCAGCAGTGAAGTCTCTCAGCCCCAGCATTTT

d_call: .
clone_size: once
j_call: TRBJ1-1
v_call: TRBV7-3
cdr3_aa: CASSSYFGGGTFF
cdr3_nt: .

d_call: TRBD1
clone_size: .
j_call: TRBJ2-3
v_call: TRBV24-1
cdr3_aa: CATSEATGGASTDTQYF
cdr3_nt: TGTGCCACCAGTGAGGCGACAGGGGGCGCGAGCACAGATACGCAGTATTTT

d_call: TRBD1
clone_size: .
j_call: TRBJ2-4
v_call: TRBV12-5
cdr3_aa: CASAPTGLKNIQYF
cdr3_nt: TGTGCTAGTGCCCCGACAGGGCTTAAAAACATTCAGTACTTC

d_call: .
clone_size: .
j_call: TRBJ1-1
v_call: TRBV11-2
cdr3_aa: CASSLGRSNTEAFF
cdr3_nt: TGTGCCAGCAGCTTAGGCCGCAGTAACACTGAAGCTTTCTTT

d_call: .
clone_size: .
j_call: TRBJ2-7
v_call: TRBV15
cdr3_aa: CATSRDALREQYF
cdr3_nt: TGTGCCACCAGCAGAGATGCCTTGAGGGAGCAGTACTTC

d_call: TRBD1
clone_size: .
j_call: TRBJ1-4
v_call: TRBV30
cdr3_aa: CAWSPLEDREKLFF
cdr3_nt: TGTGCCTGGAGTCCTTTGGAGGACAGGGAGAAACTGTTTTTT

d_call: .
clone_size: .
j_call: TRBJ1-2
v_call: TRBV4-2
cdr3_aa: CASSQDYGSNYGYTF
cdr3_nt: TGTGCCAGCAGCCAAGATTACGGGTCGAACTATGGCTACACCTTC

d_call: TRBD2
clone_size: once
j_call: TRBJ2-1
v_call: TRBV18
cdr3_aa: CASSPQGLAGGVANEQFF
cdr3_nt: TGTGCCAGCTCACCACAGGGACTAGCGGGAGGTGTCGCGAATGAGCAGTTCTTC

d_call: .
clone_size: .
j_call: TRBJ1-2
v_call: TRBV25-1
cdr3_aa: CASSEWGAGADYGYTF
cdr3_nt: TGTGCCAGCAGTGAATGGGGGGCGGGGGCGGACTATGGCTACACCTTC

d_call: .
clone_size: once
j_call: TRBJ2-7
v_call: TRBV27
cdr3_aa: CASSDGDGGYEYEQYF
cdr3_nt: TGTGCCAGCAGTGATGGAGACGGGGGATACGAGTACGAGCAGTACTTC

d_call: .
clone_size: .
j_call: TRBJ1-1
v_call: TRBV2
cdr3_aa: CASSDPDRPLGAFF
cdr3_nt: TGTGCCAGCAGTGACCCCGACAGGCCGCTGGGAGCTTTCTTT

d_call: .
clone_size: .
j_call: TRBJ1-1
v_call: TRBV11-2
cdr3_aa: CASSQSTGIGEEAFF
cdr3_nt: TGTGCCAGCAGCCAGAGTACAGGGATCGGGGAAGAAGCTTTCTTT

d_call: TRBD1
clone_size: .
j_call: TRBJ1-2
v_call: TRBV18
cdr3_aa: CASSPTLPGQGAVGYGYTF
cdr3_nt: TGTGCCAGCTCACCGACTTTGCCGGGACAGGGGGCAGTGGGGTATGGCTACACCTTC

d_call: .
clone_size: .
j_call: TRBJ1-5
v_call: TRBV19
cdr3_aa: CASSILGPDQPQHF
cdr3_nt: TGTGCCAGTAGTATTCTGGGGCCGGATCAGCCCCAGCATTTT

d_call: .
clone_size: once
j_call: TRBJ1-2
v_call: TRBV10-3
cdr3_aa: CAIKDQGNGGYTF
cdr3_nt: TGTGCCATAAAAGATCAGGGAAACGGCGGCTACACCTTC

d_call: .
clone_size: .
j_call: TRBJ2-4
v_call: TRBV21-1
cdr3_aa: CASSNLGGLAGVGVAKNIQYF
cdr3_nt: TGTGCCAGCAGCAATTTGGGAGGGCTAGCGGGAGTCGGGGTGGCCAAAAACATTCAGTACTTC

d_call: .
clone_size: once
j_call: TRBJ2-4
v_call: TRBV5-1
cdr3_aa: CASSYGRGGLNIQYF
cdr3_nt: TGCGCCAGCAGCTACGGACGAGGGGGTTTGAACATTCAGTACTTC

d_call: TRBD1
clone_size: .
j_call: TRBJ1-1
v_call: TRBV19
cdr3_aa: CASGTETEAFF
cdr3_nt: TGTGCCAGCGGGACAGAAACTGAAGCTTTCTTT

d_call: .
clone_size: .
j_call: TRBJ2-3
v_call: TRBV2
cdr3_aa: CASSEDLGAGDTQYF
cdr3_nt: TGTGCCAGCAGCGAGGATCTAGGGGCCGGGGATACGCAGTATTTT

d_call: .
clone_size: .
j_call: TRBJ2-7
v_call: TRBV14
cdr3_aa: CASSRRGISYEQYF
cdr3_nt: TGTGCCAGCAGCCGACGGGGAATCTCCTACGAGCAGTACTTC

d_call: .
clone_size: .
j_call: TRBJ2-7
v_call: TRBV27
cdr3_aa: CASSFAGVGLRQYF
cdr3_nt: TGTGCCAGCAGTTTTGCAGGGGTCGGGCTCAGGCAGTACTTC

d_call: TRBD2
clone_size: .
j_call: TRBJ2-7
v_call: TRBV10-3
cdr3_aa: CAIGSSGGPLLEQYF
cdr3_nt: TGTGCCATCGGATCTAGCGGGGGCCCCCTCCTCGAGCAGTACTTC

d_call: TRBD1
clone_size: .
j_call: TRBJ2-3
v_call: TRBV29-1
cdr3_aa: CSVEVGQGPDTQYF
cdr3_nt: TGCAGCGTTGAAGTCGGACAGGGTCCAGATACGCAGTATTTT

d_call: TRBD1
clone_size: .
j_call: TRBJ1-1
v_call: TRBV18
cdr3_aa: CASSQGAGRVTEAFF
cdr3_nt: TGTGCCAGCTCACAGGGGGCCGGGCGGGTCACTGAAGCTTTCTTT

d_call: .
clone_size: .
j_call: TRBJ1-2
v_call: TRBV10-3
cdr3_aa: CAISESGFGESGYTF
cdr3_nt: TGTGCCATCAGTGAGTCTGGTTTCGGGGAGTCAGGCTACACCTTC

d_call: TRBD2
clone_size: .
j_call: TRBJ2-1
v_call: TRBV13
cdr3_aa: CASSLRLAGVLNEQFF
cdr3_nt: TGTGCCAGCAGCTTAAGGCTAGCGGGAGTTTTGAATGAGCAGTTCTTC

d_call: .
clone_size: .
j_call: TRBJ2-1
v_call: TRBV27
cdr3_aa: CASRPGRYNEQFF
cdr3_nt: TGTGCCTCTAGGCCCGGGAGATACAATGAGCAGTTCTTC